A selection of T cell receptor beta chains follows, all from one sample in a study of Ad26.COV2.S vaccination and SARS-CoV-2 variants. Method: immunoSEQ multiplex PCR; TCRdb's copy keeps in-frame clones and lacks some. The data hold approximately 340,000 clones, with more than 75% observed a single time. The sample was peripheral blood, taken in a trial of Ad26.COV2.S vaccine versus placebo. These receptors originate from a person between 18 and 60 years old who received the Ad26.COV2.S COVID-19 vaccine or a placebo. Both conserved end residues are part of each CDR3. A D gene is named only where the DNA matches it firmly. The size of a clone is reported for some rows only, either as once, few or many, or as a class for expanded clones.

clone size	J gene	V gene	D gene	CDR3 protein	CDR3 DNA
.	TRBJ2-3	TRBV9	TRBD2	CASSVGSSGKIDTQYF	TGTGCCAGCAGCGTTGGCTCTAGCGGGAAAATAGATACGCAGTATTTT
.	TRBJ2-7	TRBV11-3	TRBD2	CASSKSGSGLYEQYF	TGTGCCAGCAGCAAGAGCGGGAGTGGTTTGTACGAGCAGTACTTC
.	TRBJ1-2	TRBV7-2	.	CASSQRMGVGYTF	TGTGCCAGCAGCCAGCGGATGGGGGTGGGCTACACCTTC
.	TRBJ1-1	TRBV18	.	CASSRSLNTEAFF	TGTGCCAGCTCACGGAGCCTGAACACTGAAGCTTTCTTT
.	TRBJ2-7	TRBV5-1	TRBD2	CASSLAGWGLAGESSSYEQYF	TGCGCCAGCAGCTTGGCCGGCTGGGGGCTAGCGGGGGAGTCAAGCTCCTACGAGCAGTACTTC
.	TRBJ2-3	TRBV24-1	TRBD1	CATSDDRDPSTDTQYF	TGTGCCACCAGTGATGACAGGGACCCTAGCACAGATACGCAGTATTTT
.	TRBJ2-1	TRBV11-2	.	CASSYRPDNEQFF	TGTGCCAGCAGCTACCGACCCGACAATGAGCAGTTCTTC
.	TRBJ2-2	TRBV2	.	CASSELEKNTGELFF	TGTGCCAGCAGTGAACTAGAAAAGAACACCGGGGAGCTGTTTTTT
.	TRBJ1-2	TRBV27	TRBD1	CASSLEGAVDYGYTF	TGTGCCAGCAGTTTGGAGGGGGCGGTGGACTATGGCTACACCTTC
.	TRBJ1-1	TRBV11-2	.	CASSFPTAEAFF	TGTGCCAGCAGCTTCCCGACGGCTGAAGCTTTCTTT
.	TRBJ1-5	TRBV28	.	CASSPTGDNQPQHF	TGTGCCAGCAGCCCTACAGGAGACAATCAGCCCCAGCATTTT
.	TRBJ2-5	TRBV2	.	CASRDFLGETQYF	TGTGCCAGCAGGGACTTTTTGGGGGAGACCCAGTACTTC
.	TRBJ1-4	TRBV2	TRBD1	CASLDRDRESGEKLFF	TGTGCCAGCCTGGACCGGGACAGGGAGTCGGGTGAAAAACTGTTTTTT
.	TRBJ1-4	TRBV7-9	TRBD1	CASSEPGQGGEKLFF	TGTGCCAGCAGCGAGCCGGGACAGGGTGGGGAAAAACTGTTTTTT
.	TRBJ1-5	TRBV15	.	CATSRDVGAVGNQPQHF	TGTGCCACCAGCAGAGATGTGGGGGCTGTCGGCAATCAGCCCCAGCATTTT
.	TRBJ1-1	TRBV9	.	CASSPNRGGTEAFF	TGTGCCAGCAGCCCAAACCGGGGCGGGACTGAAGCTTTCTTT
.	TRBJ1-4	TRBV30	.	CAWSRPATNEKLFF	TGTGCCTGGTCGAGGCCTGCAACTAATGAAAAACTGTTTTTT
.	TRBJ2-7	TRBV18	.	CASSPLSRDEQYF	TGTGCCAGCTCACCACTATCTCGCGACGAGCAGTACTTC
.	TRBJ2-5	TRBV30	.	CAWSVRAGKTQYF	TGTGCCTGGAGTGTTAGGGCTGGGAAGACCCAGTACTTC
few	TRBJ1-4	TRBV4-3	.	CASSQDYVKVLATNEKLFF	TGCGCCAGCAGCCAAGATTACGTCAAGGTGCTCGCAACTAATGAAAAACTGTTTTTT
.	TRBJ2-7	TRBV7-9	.	CASSPTASYEQYF	TGTGCCAGCAGCCCGACAGCTAGCTACGAGCAGTACTTC
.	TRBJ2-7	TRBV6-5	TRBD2	CASKARLAGLHEQYF	TGTGCCAGCAAAGCACGACTAGCGGGTCTCCACGAGCAGTACTTC
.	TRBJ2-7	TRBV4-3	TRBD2	CASSQAFPGGTYEQYF	TGCGCCAGCAGCCAAGCCTTTCCGGGGGGGACCTACGAGCAGTACTTC
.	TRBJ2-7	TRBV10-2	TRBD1	CASTGTGVPYEQYF	TGCGCCAGCACAGGGACAGGGGTCCCCTACGAGCAGTACTTC
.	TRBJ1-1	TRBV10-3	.	CAINSGYWVEAFF	TGTGCCATCAACAGCGGGTATTGGGTTGAAGCTTTCTTT